These T cell receptor beta chains were read from a single sample in a study of T-cell reconstitution after alpha-beta-depleted transplantation in children. TCRdb re-derived calls from the PCR reads in MiXCR, one entry per CDR3 protein. The table lists 40,000 to 60,000 distinct CDR3 sequences, around 8.8% of them singletons. The specimen was PBMCs, mostly from graft donor cells, collected 60 days after TCRalphabeta/CD19-depleted stem cell transplant. Receptors were obtained from a male patient under 10 years old who had a stem cell transplant for chronic granulomatous disease, so the T cells may come from the graft donor. Both conserved end residues are part of each CDR3. The D gene is left open where the match is weak. Clone size appears in some rows only: once, few, many, or a class for an expanded clone.

>TRBV20-1|TRBD2|many|TRBJ2-4
TGCAGTGCTAGTCCGACGACTAGCGGGAGTTACATTCAGTACTTC
CSASPTTSGSYIQYF
>TRBV27|-|many|TRBJ2-7
TGTGCCGTCCCAGCGGGTCGCTACTACGAGCAGTACTTC
CAVPAGRYYEQYF
>TRBV7-9|-|many|TRBJ1-2
TGTGCCAGCAGCTCCAGGACAGCGCAGAACTATGGCTACACCTTC
CASSSRTAQNYGYTF
>TRBV20-1|TRBD1|many|TRBJ2-7
TGCAGTGCCCTGACCGGGACAGGGGGCTACGAGCAGTACTTC
CSALTGTGGYEQYF
>TRBV5-1|TRBD2|many|TRBJ2-3
TGCGCCAGCAGCTTGGGGCTAGCGGGAGGATTCTCTAGCACAGATACGCAGTATTTT
CASSLGLAGGFSSTDTQYF
>TRBV18|TRBD2|few|TRBJ2-3
TGTGCCACCAGACTAGCGGGGAGTCACGATACGCAGTATTTT
CATRLAGSHDTQYF
>TRBV5-1|-|-|TRBJ2-1
TGCGCCAGCAGCTTGGATGGGGCGTCCCAGCAGTTCTTC
CASSLDGASQQFF
>TRBV15|-|few|TRBJ2-3
TGTGCCACCAGCAGAGAGGGGCGGGTAGGAGGCACAGATACGCAGTATTTT
CATSREGRVGGTDTQYF
>TRBV20-1|TRBD2|many|TRBJ2-5
TGCAGTGCTAGAGACGAGCGGGAGTTGAGGGAGACCCAGTACTTC
CSARDERELRETQYF
>TRBV6-1|-|-|TRBJ2-1
TGTGCCATCCTTGGGACGGGGAGCTCCTACAATGAGCAGTTCTTC
CAILGTGSSYNEQFF
>TRBV30|TRBD2|many|TRBJ2-7
TGTGCCTTGTCCCCCCTCGGGGGGTTGTCCTACGAGCAGTACTTC
CALSPLGGLSYEQYF
>TRBV7-2|-|many|TRBJ2-2
TGTGCCAGCAGCCCCTTGAAGACCGGGGAGCTGTTTTTT
CASSPLKTGELFF
>TRBV5-1|-|-|TRBJ2-5
TGCGCCAGCAGCTTGGACTACCAAGAGACCCAGTACTTC
CASSLDYQETQYF
>TRBV5-6|TRBD1|many|TRBJ2-1
TGTGCCAGCAGCCAAGGGACAGCGAGGAGTCAGTTCTTC
CASSQGTARSQFF
>TRBV28|-|many|TRBJ2-3
TGTGCCAGCAGACAGATCGGGACCTCTCAGCTCACAGATACGCAGTATTTT
CASRQIGTSQLTDTQYF
>TRBV10-1|-|few|TRBJ1-1
TGCGCCAGCACTGCCGTGAACACTGAAGCTTTCTTT
CASTAVNTEAFF
>TRBV19|TRBD1|-|TRBJ2-7
TGTGCCAGTAGTAGGGTGACAGGGGGCACCTACGAGCAGTACTTC
CASSRVTGGTYEQYF
>TRBV27|-|many|TRBJ2-7
TGTGCCAGCAGTTTAAGGGGGAGTGGGGCGATAGGGTCCTACGAGCAGTACTTC
CASSLRGSGAIGSYEQYF
>TRBV5-4|TRBD2|many|TRBJ2-1
TGTGCCAGCAGCCCTAGTTCTAGCGGAAGCTTCAATGAGCAGTTCTTC
CASSPSSSGSFNEQFF
>TRBV24-1|TRBD2|many|TRBJ2-1
TGTGCCACCAGTGATACAGTAGCGGGGGTCTCCTACAATGAGCAGTTCTTC
CATSDTVAGVSYNEQFF
>TRBV5-4|TRBD1|-|TRBJ1-1
TGTGCCAGCAGCTCCGATACAGGGGGCGGTGGGACTGAAGCTTTCTTT
CASSSDTGGGGTEAFF
>TRBV12-3/TRBV12-4|-|-|TRBJ1-5
TGTGCCAGCAGTGAACAATTTAGCAATCAGCCCCAGCATTTT
CASSEQFSNQPQHF
>TRBV7-9|-|many|TRBJ2-7
TGTGCCAGCAGCTTGCCCGGAGAGTCCTACGAGCAGTACTTC
CASSLPGESYEQYF
>TRBV7-2|-|many|TRBJ1-6
TGTGCCAGCAGCTTAGCAGGACCTTATAATTCACCCCTCCACTTT
CASSLAGPYNSPLHF
>TRBV27|-|few|TRBJ1-1
TGTGCCAGCAGTTTTCAAGGCCCCGCGGACACTGAAGCTTTCTTT
CASSFQGPADTEAFF
>TRBV12-3/TRBV12-4|-|many|TRBJ2-5
TGTGCCAGCGGGATAATTCAAGAGACCCAGTACTTC
CASGIIQETQYF
>TRBV18|TRBD2|many|TRBJ2-7
TGTGCCAGCTCCGCTCTAGCGGACTACGAGCAGTACTTC
CASSALADYEQYF
>TRBV12-3/TRBV12-4|TRBD1|many|TRBJ1-1
TGTGCCAGCTCACAGGGGAGGGGCATGAACACTGAAGCTTTCTTT
CASSQGRGMNTEAFF
>TRBV5-1|TRBD1|many|TRBJ1-2
TGCGCCAGCAGCTACGGACAGGGTCAGAACTATGGCTACACCTTC
CASSYGQGQNYGYTF
>TRBV12-3/TRBV12-4|-|many|TRBJ2-5
TGTGCCAGCAGTTTTCAGGGACAACTACAAGAGACCCAGTACTTC
CASSFQGQLQETQYF
>TRBV20-1|-|many|TRBJ2-1
TGCAGTGCTCTAGTCCTCTCCTACAATGAGCAGTTCTTC
CSALVLSYNEQFF
>TRBV7-9|-|-|TRBJ1-6
TGTGCCAGCAGCTCTCCAGGGGTCTTGAGTAATTCACCCCTCCACTTT
CASSSPGVLSNSPLHF
>TRBV7-6|-|many|TRBJ2-1
TGTGCCAGCAGCGCAGAGGGGTCCTCCTACAATGAGCAGTTCTTC
CASSAEGSSYNEQFF
>TRBV20-1|-|-|TRBJ1-2
TGCAGTGCTAGAGATATCCCCAAAGAGGGCTATGGCTACACCTTC
CSARDIPKEGYGYTF
>TRBV9|-|many|TRBJ1-5
TGTGCCAGCAGCCTCCGAAACAAGCCCCAGCATTTT
CASSLRNKPQHF
>TRBV6-4|-|many|TRBJ2-1
TGTGCCAGCAGTGACTTACCGTACCCTGGAGGAGCGGGCCCCAGGAAGCAGTTCTTC
CASSDLPYPGGAGPRKQFF
>TRBV28|TRBD2|many|TRBJ2-7
TGTGCCAGCAGGCCTCAACTAGCGGGAGCTTACGAGCAGTACTTC
CASRPQLAGAYEQYF
>TRBV5-1|-|many|TRBJ2-2
TGCGCCAGCAGCTTTAGGGTCACCGGGGAGCTGTTTTTT
CASSFRVTGELFF
>TRBV12-3/TRBV12-4|TRBD1|many|TRBJ1-4
TGTGCCAGCAGTTTGGGACAGGGGACGGAAAAACTGTTTTTT
CASSLGQGTEKLFF
>TRBV20-1|TRBD2|many|TRBJ2-1
TGCAGTGCTAGAGATCCGGAGCGGGAACACAATGAGCAGTTCTTC
CSARDPEREHNEQFF
>TRBV7-8|TRBD2|-|TRBJ2-1
TGTGCCAGCAGCCGGGCGACTAGCGGGTCCTACAATGAGCAGTTCTTC
CASSRATSGSYNEQFF
>TRBV28|TRBD1|many|TRBJ2-3
TGTGCCAGCACGGCTTCATTTGAGCACAGGGGTACGCAGTATTTT
CASTASFEHRGTQYF
>TRBV6-4|-|many|TRBJ2-3
TGTGCCAGCAGTTCCTCCGAGGGGGCAGATACGCAGTATTTT
CASSSSEGADTQYF
>TRBV11-2|-|many|TRBJ2-5
TGTGCCAGCAGCTTAGACCCGAGAACCCAGTACTTC
CASSLDPRTQYF
>TRBV29-1|TRBD2|many|TRBJ2-1
TGCAGCGTCGAGACTAGCGGGAGGGGCAATGAGCAGTTCTTC
CSVETSGRGNEQFF
>TRBV7-8|-|many|TRBJ1-2
TGTGCCAGCAGCTTAGTGTCGGCTCGGGGCGTCGGCAACTATGGCTACACCTTC
CASSLVSARGVGNYGYTF
>TRBV6-1|TRBD2|many|TRBJ2-7
TGTGCCAGCAGTCGGCTCGGACTAGCGGGAGGACATAAGTACTTC
CASSRLGLAGGHKYF
>TRBV29-1|TRBD2|many|TRBJ2-2
TGCAGCGTTGATTCTAGCGGCAACACCGGGGAGCTGTTTTTT
CSVDSSGNTGELFF
>TRBV18|TRBD2|few|TRBJ2-7
TGTGCCAGCCAAAGCGGGGGTGACAGGAGAATCTACGAGCAGTACTTC
CASQSGGDRRIYEQYF
>TRBV19|-|many|TRBJ2-3
TGTGCCAGTAGTATGCTAGCGCGGGCAGATACGCAGTATTTT
CASSMLARADTQYF
>TRBV20-1|-|-|TRBJ2-6
TGCAGTGCTAGTCGAGGCTCTGGGGCCAACGTCCTGACTTTC
CSASRGSGANVLTF
>TRBV7-2|-|many|TRBJ1-5
TGTGCCAGCAGCTTAGGAGGTTACAACCCCCAGCATTTT
CASSLGGYNPQHF
>TRBV27|-|few|TRBJ1-6
TGTGCCAGCAGTTTATCGGGCAGGGGTACGGGTTCACCCCTCCACTTT
CASSLSGRGTGSPLHF
>TRBV6-2/TRBV6-3|TRBD1|-|TRBJ2-7
TGTGCCAGCACCAAAAGGACAGGGGCGGGCCTCCACGAGCAGTACTTC
CASTKRTGAGLHEQYF
>TRBV12-3/TRBV12-4|-|few|TRBJ2-3
TGTGCCAGCAGCCCGGACAGTTCAGATACGCAGTATTTT
CASSPDSSDTQYF
>TRBV5-8|-|many|TRBJ1-3
TGTGCCAGCAGCTGGACGGGGATCAGCTCTGGAAACACCATATATTTT
CASSWTGISSGNTIYF
>TRBV12-3/TRBV12-4|TRBD1|many|TRBJ2-1
TGTGCCAGCAGTTTAGGACAGGGATGGTTCTTC
CASSLGQGWFF
>TRBV10-2|-|many|TRBJ1-6
TGCGCCAGCAGTGAGTGGCGGGTTTGGACTTCACCCCTCCACTTT
CASSEWRVWTSPLHF
>TRBV5-5|-|many|TRBJ2-1
TGTGCCAGCAGCTTTGGCTCAGCTCTATACAATGAGCAGTTCTTC
CASSFGSALYNEQFF
>TRBV2|-|few|TRBJ2-5
TGTGCCAGCCACGAGGGGGGTCTAAAGTACTTC
CASHEGGLKYF